This record concerns one T cell receptor beta chain sequence. Its antigen remains undetermined. Base qualities were left out, and no much larger clone turns up one base away. The entry originates in a study of tumor-infiltrating lymphocytes in oesophageal squamous cell carcinoma (dated by TCRdb to the mid-2010s). A distance of 19 bases separates the germline ends of V and J, which lose 7 bases and 3 bases respectively. The CDR1 and CDR2 encoded by the germline V gene are MNHEY and SVGAGI. The CDR3 measures 17 amino acids from cysteine to phenylalanine. Left in the record is the CDR3 DNA by itself, 51 bases read in frame from the first base. Libraries were built with PCR. The instrument was an Illumina HiSeq 2000. Using fastp trimming at Q25 and MiXCR clonotype assembly, TCRdb reanalyzed the public sequencing data and kept in-frame beta chains. Each entry is one CDR3 protein sequence, shown with its most common DNA and genes. This sample lists 15,000 to 20,000 distinct CDR3 sequences; around 50% were detected once. Clones ranked in the top ten supply just under 45% of the sample.

Sequenced material: normal esophageal tissue next to the tumor. This sequence uses TRBV6-5 and TRBJ2-6; the D gene cannot be resolved reliably. This clonotype was obtained from a female donor with esophageal squamous cell carcinoma. In nucleotides, the sequence is TGTGCCAGCAAGAGGCAGGTCCTCATCAGTGGGGCCAACGTCCTGACTTTC. Its protein reads: CASKRQVLISGANVLTF.